This T cell receptor (beta chain) was identified in a study of T cells after posttransplantation cyclophosphamide listed by TCRdb under 2016. Looking at the study overall: T cell repertoire reconstitution was tracked by TRB sequencing after myeloablative bone marrow transplantation in which posttransplantation cyclophosphamide was used as GVHD prophylaxis. Antigen receptor sequencing covered samples from about 40 PTCy-treated patients and over 15 of their related bone marrow donors. Blood from all 30 or so PTCy patients with 1-year posttransplant specimens was subjected to TRB sequencing. In 3 patients, TRB sequencing was also performed on up to about 3 more blood samples taken 2 to 5.2 years after transplant, and in a handful of patients, pretransplant blood was also TRB-sequenced. Because TRA and TRB clonality were tightly correlated in 9 samples, subsequent TCR analyses were focused on TRB only. Public TRB sequences were checked against a database of over 3,500 sequences associated with responses to pathogens, tumor antigens, self-antigens and alloantigens. Overall results and qualifications from the work: The TRB repertoires of T cells infiltrating skin or the GI tract showed only limited overlap with the TRB repertoires found in blood. At 1-2 months, donor-recipient similarity was low but rose over the first year, and the later blood repertoires were often dominated by donor CD8+ memory clones. Across approximately 41 patients, TRB clonality was highly associated with recipient CMV seropositivity and CMV reactivation, and PTCy diversity was similar to diversity in CNI/methotrexate controls.

Genomic DNA was the input for TRB sequencing, which was run either with the immunoSEQ assay at survey resolution or with the hsTCRB kit. The original methods were these. Initial read processing used immunoSEQ software, and repertoire analyses used the LymphoSeq R package. Clonality was calculated as 1 minus normalized Shannon entropy, and the Gini coefficient was also calculated for each TRB dataset. To infer phenotypes in unsorted samples, TRB sequences from sorted subsets of the recipient or donor were mapped onto the unsorted samples of the same recipient. TCRdb took over this immuneACCESS table, retaining in-frame rearrangements with V and J assigned. Such tables are incomplete; in checked studies, under half of the missing clones stem from an unresolved V gene, and the remainder is unexplained. V, J and clone size were drawn from that table, and D and trimming were deduced from the DNA. This sample shows about 39,000 clones, and none of them turns up only once. The top ten constitute approximately 4.5% of the sample.

The germline V end is reduced by 2 bases and the J end by 5 bases; junction bases left unmatched: 8. The germline V gene (reference sequence) supplies CDR1 SEHNR and CDR2 FQNEAQ. The CDR3 spans 15 residues, from the cysteine through the phenylalanine. The sequence is cut down to CDR3 DNA, 45 bases in frame from base 1. Related bone marrow donors provided peripheral blood samples on the day of marrow donation. Mononuclear cells from peripheral blood and bone marrow were separated by Ficoll-Hypaque density centrifugation and then cryopreserved. This clone occurred many times. Its binding antigen is unknown. No qualities accompany the bases; no much larger clone lies one base away.

This receptor chain uses TRBV7-9 and TRBJ2-7, with 8 bases in between that match TRBD1. The receptor comes from a woman in her 50s in good health and a related stem cell transplant donor. The sample was PBMCs. The nucleotide sequence reads TGTGCCAGCAGCTTAATCGGACAGGGTGGGAACGAGCAGTACTTC. Translated, this gives CASSLIGQGGNEQYF.